This note documents a single T cell receptor (beta chain) sequence. Antigen specificity is unknown. The CDR3 has 16 amino acids. The V end lost 1 base, the J end lost 3 bases, and 14 bases lay between the germline ends. Per germline, CDR1 LGHNA and CDR2 YSLEER. Sequenced by immunoSEQ multiplex PCR; TCRdb stores in-frame clones only, minus some. The data hold about 130,000 clones, with about 92% observed a single time. The entry originates in a study of T cell responses to AZD1222 COVID-19 vaccine. Study results and limitations: The span of vaccine-associated CD4 TCRs extended across spike, with dominance at 160-218 and 743-854. AZD1222 recipients seropositive at baseline numbered only six or seven. Clonal diversity may have been underestimated, and the donors were mostly white British, with more females than males. Reportedly, nearly half the spike-specific TCRs target unmutated variant regions.

The V and J genes are TRBV4-3 and TRBJ2-3; no definite D call. The clonotype comes from an adult in good health. The sequencing used peripheral blood, collected on day 0 of AZD1222 vaccination. This CDR3 is CASSQVNRRRTDTQYF. The CDR3, as DNA: TGCGCCAGCAGCCAAGTTAATAGGCGCCGGACAGATACGCAGTATTTT.